This T cell receptor (beta chain) was profiled in a study of blood T cell repertoires in COVID-19. Generated by immunoSEQ multiplex PCR, the TCRdb table keeps only in-frame clones and is missing some. The sample has fewer than 90,000 clones; 88% are singletons. The clonotype was recovered from a man between 65 and 85 years old with acute or convalescent COVID-19. The sequenced material came from peripheral blood.

The CDR3 loop is CASSPLSYGNQPQHF. DNA of the CDR3: TGTGCCAGCAGTCCCCTGAGTTATGGCAATCAGCCCCAGCATTTT. V usage is TRBV27 and J usage is TRBJ1-5; no clear D. Looked up from germline, CDR1 is MNHEY and CDR2 is SMNVEV (reference sequence). This CDR3 comprises 15 residues. Trimming cost V 5 bases and J 2 bases, with 13 bases left between them.